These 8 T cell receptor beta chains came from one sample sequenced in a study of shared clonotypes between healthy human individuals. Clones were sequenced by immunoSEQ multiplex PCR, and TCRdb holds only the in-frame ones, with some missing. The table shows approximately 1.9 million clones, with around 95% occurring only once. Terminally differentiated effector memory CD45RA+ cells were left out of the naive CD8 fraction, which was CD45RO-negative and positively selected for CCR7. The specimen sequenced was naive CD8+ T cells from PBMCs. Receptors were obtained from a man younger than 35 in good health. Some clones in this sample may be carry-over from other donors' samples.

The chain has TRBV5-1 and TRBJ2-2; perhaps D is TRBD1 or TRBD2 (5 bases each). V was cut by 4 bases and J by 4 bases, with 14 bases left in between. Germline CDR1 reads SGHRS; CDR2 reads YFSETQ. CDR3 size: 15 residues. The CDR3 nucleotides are TGCGCCAGCAGCCACGTACGGGACGGCACCGGGGAGCTGTTTTTT. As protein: CASSHVRDGTGELFF.

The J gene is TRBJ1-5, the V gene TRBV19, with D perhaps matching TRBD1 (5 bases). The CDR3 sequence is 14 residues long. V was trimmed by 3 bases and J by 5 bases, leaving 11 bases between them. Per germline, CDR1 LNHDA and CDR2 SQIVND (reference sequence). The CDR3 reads CASSILVGDQPQHF. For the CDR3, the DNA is TGTGCCAGTAGTATTCTTGTGGGGGATCAGCCCCAGCATTTT. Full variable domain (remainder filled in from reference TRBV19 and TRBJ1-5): DGGITQSPKYLFRKEGQNVTLSCEQNLNHDAMYWYRQDPGQGLRLIYYSQIVNDFQKGDIAEGYSVSREKKESFPLTVTSAQKNPTAFYLCASSILVGDQPQHFGDGTRLSIL.

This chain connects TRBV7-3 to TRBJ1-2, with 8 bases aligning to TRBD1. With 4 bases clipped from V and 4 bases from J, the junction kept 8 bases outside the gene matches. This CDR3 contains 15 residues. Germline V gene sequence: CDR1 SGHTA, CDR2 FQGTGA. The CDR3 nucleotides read TGTGCCAGCAGCTGGGTCCCGGGACAGGTCTATGGCTACACCTTC. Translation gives CASSWVPGQVYGYTF.

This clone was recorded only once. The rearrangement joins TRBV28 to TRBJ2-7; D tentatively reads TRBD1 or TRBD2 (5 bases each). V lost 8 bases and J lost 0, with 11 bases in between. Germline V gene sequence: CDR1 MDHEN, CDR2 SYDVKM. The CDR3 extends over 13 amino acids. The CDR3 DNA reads TGTGCCAGCGCCGGGACGGACTCCTACGAGCAGTACTTC. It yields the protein CASAGTDSYEQYF.

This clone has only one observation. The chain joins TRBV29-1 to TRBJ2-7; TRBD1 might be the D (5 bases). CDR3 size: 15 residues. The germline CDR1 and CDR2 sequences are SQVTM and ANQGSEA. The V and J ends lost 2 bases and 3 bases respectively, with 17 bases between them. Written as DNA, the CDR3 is TGCAGCGTTGAACTTACTGTTGAACAGGACTACGAGCAGTACTTC. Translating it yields CSVELTVEQDYEQYF.

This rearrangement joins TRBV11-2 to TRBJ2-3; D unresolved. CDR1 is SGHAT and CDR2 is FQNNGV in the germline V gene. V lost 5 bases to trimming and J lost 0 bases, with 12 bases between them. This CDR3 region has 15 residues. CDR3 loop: CASSPDGASTDTQYF. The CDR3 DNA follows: TGTGCCAGCAGCCCTGACGGAGCTAGCACAGATACGCAGTATTTT.

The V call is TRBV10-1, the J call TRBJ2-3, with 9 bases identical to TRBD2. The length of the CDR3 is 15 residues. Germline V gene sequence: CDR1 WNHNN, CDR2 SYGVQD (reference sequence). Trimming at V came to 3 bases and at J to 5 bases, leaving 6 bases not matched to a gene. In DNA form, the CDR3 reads TGCGCCAGCAGTGATCCGCGGGAGGGACGAGATACGCAGTATTTT. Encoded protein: CASSDPREGRDTQYF.

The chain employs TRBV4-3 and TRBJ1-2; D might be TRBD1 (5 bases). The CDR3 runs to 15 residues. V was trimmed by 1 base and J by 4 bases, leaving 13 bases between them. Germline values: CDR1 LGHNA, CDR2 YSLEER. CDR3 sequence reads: CASSQGDRMAYGYTF. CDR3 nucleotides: TGCGCCAGCAGCCAAGGGGACCGAATGGCCTATGGCTACACCTTC.